What follows are 26 T cell receptor beta chains derived from one specimen sequenced in a study of OX40 agonist ivuxolimab in advanced cancers. Repertoires were generated with immunoSEQ multiplex PCR, while TCRdb's copy carries only in-frame clones and drops some. The sample carries roughly 84,000 clones, about 85% recorded once. Sequenced material: CD4+ or CD8+ T cells sorted from blood, taken in a trial of the OX40 agonist ivuxolimab. The receptors here all came from an adult with an advanced solid tumor such as melanoma, head and neck, liver or kidney cancer.

The table lists this clone with a few counts. The rearrangement joins TRBV7-3 to TRBJ1-6, with a possible D match to TRBD1 (6 bases). The CDR3 covers 14 residues. Germline lookup yields CDR1 SGHTA and CDR2 FQGTGA. Trimming left V 5 bases short and J 6 bases short, with 11 bases between. CDR3 loop: CASSPQGINSPLHF. CDR3 nucleotides: TGTGCCAGCAGCCCACAGGGTATTAATTCACCCCTCCACTTT.

In its sample, this clone was seen once. The chain recombines TRBV4-3 with TRBJ2-1; the D gene is possibly TRBD2 (6 bases). Trimming removed 0 bases from V and 10 bases from J, with 10 bases in between. CDR1 LGHNA and CDR2 YSLEER come from the germline V gene. The CDR3 spans 13 residues. CDR3: CASSQDRAGEQFF. The CDR3 region has the DNA TGCGCCAGCAGCCAAGATCGGGCGGGGGAGCAGTTCTTC.

This sequence joins TRBV18 and TRBJ1-2, with D hard to call. Germline V CDR1 and CDR2: KGHSH, LQKENI. The germline V and J ends were trimmed by 2 bases and 2 bases, with 12 bases remaining between them. CDR3 length: 15 residues. The CDR3 loop is CASSPSGEINYGYTF. The CDR3 DNA is TGTGCCAGCTCACCATCCGGGGAAATAAACTATGGCTACACCTTC.

The J gene is TRBJ2-7, the V gene TRBV7-6; the D gene is possibly TRBD1 (6 bases). This CDR3 has 13 residues. Between the trimmed V and J ends, which lost 6 bases and 2 bases, there was a span of 11 bases. Germline CDR1 SGHVS, CDR2 FNYEAQ. In DNA form, the CDR3 reads TGTGCCAGCAGAGCCACAGGGACCTACGAGCAGTACTTC. Amino acid sequence: CASRATGTYEQYF.

This clone showed up just once. The chain is built from TRBV6-1 and TRBJ1-2; D might be TRBD1 (6 bases). CDR1 and CDR2 (germline): MNHNS, SASEGT. V lost 7 bases and J lost 8, with 20 bases in between. The CDR3 is 14 amino acids. The CDR3 nucleotides read TGTGCCAGCACCACCGACAGGACGGGTTGGGGCTACACCTTC. As protein: CASTTDRTGWGYTF.

The V call is TRBV19, the J call TRBJ2-5, with D unclear. The DNA end is more similar to TRBJ2-7, so the J call may be wrong. This CDR3 spans 13 amino acids. Per germline, CDR1 LNHDA and CDR2 SQIVND (reference sequence). CDR3 DNA: TGTGCCAGTAGCACAGCTCCAACGTACGAGCAGTACTTC. It yields the protein CASSTAPTYEQYF.

This rearrangement joins TRBV4-1 to TRBJ2-5; 9 bases are a match to TRBD1. The CDR3 sequence is 16 residues long. Germline V lookup: CDR1 MGHRA, CDR2 YSYEKL. Losses at the gene ends were 2 bases for V and 5 bases for J; bases not matched to a gene: 9. The CDR3 region has the DNA TGCGCCAGCAGCCAAACCGGGACAGGGCGTGTGGAGACCCAGTACTTC. Translation gives CASSQTGTGRVETQYF.

This sequence joins TRBV5-4 and TRBJ2-2, with D perhaps matching TRBD1 or TRBD2 (5 bases each). The CDR3 is made up of 14 amino acids. From germline, CDR1 is SGHNT and CDR2 YYREEE (reference sequence). V lost 3 bases to trimming and J lost 6 bases, with 12 bases between them. The CDR3 loop is CASSSQGSAGELFF. CDR3 nucleotide sequence: TGTGCCAGCAGCTCCCAGGGTAGCGCCGGGGAGCTGTTTTTT.

V and J are TRBV18 and TRBJ2-7, with D maybe TRBD2 (6 bases). V lost 6 bases to trimming and J lost 0 bases, with 15 bases between them. This CDR3 is 15 amino acids long. The germline V gene has CDR1 KGHSH and CDR2 LQKENI. CDR3: CASSPAAGSSYEQYF. For the CDR3, the DNA is TGTGCCAGCTCTCCGGCGGCGGGGAGCTCCTACGAGCAGTACTTC.

The chain employs TRBV19 and TRBJ1-2, with D tentatively TRBD1 (6 bases). The CDR3 contains 15 residues. V was clipped by 5 bases and J by 0 bases, with 13 bases between them. Per germline, CDR1 LNHDA and CDR2 SQIVND (reference sequence). CDR3 sequence reads: CASSFQQGTNYGYTF. CDR3 sequence (DNA): TGTGCCAGTAGTTTCCAACAGGGAACTAACTATGGCTACACCTTC. The full variable domain, completed using reference TRBV19 and TRBJ1-2, is DGGITQSPKYLFRKEGQNVTLSCEQNLNHDAMYWYRQDPGQGLRLIYYSQIVNDFQKGDIAEGYSVSREKKESFPLTVTSAQKNPTAFYLCASSFQQGTNYGYTFGSGTRLTVV.

The chain has TRBV4-1 and TRBJ2-4; D tentatively fits TRBD1 or TRBD2 (5 bases each). There are 14 residues in the CDR3. The germline V gene encodes CDR1 MGHRA and CDR2 YSYEKL. The V end lost 6 bases, the J end lost 2 bases, and 11 bases lay between the germline ends. CDR3 protein: CASRPPGPKNIQYF. CDR3 coding DNA: TGCGCCAGCAGGCCTCCGGGGCCCAAAAACATTCAGTACTTC.

The chain combines TRBV7-2 with TRBJ2-3, with D unresolved. Trimming cost V 5 bases and J 5 bases, with 11 bases left between them. The CDR3 loop spans 13 amino acids. Germline CDR1 reads SGHTA; CDR2 reads FQGNSA. The CDR3 sequence is CASSPGFGDTQYF. DNA of the CDR3: TGTGCCAGCAGCCCTGGGTTCGGAGATACGCAGTATTTT.

V and J are TRBV7-6 and TRBJ2-6, with a possible D match to TRBD1 (5 bases). V shed 4 bases and J shed 0 bases, with 10 bases lying between them. Per the germline V gene, CDR1 is SGHVS and CDR2 is FNYEAQ. The CDR3 is 16 amino acids. This CDR3 reads CASSSDSHSGANVLTF. As DNA, the CDR3 is TGTGCCAGCAGCTCCGACAGCCACTCTGGGGCCAACGTCCTGACTTTC.

This chain joins TRBV6-5 and TRBJ2-5; TRBD1 might be the D (7 bases). Germline CDR1 is MNHEY and CDR2 is SVGAGI. V was shortened by 3 bases and J by 10 bases, with 15 bases between the two germline ends. The CDR3 runs to 13 residues. CDR3 region: CASSYTGVGGQYF. CDR3 nucleotide sequence: TGTGCCAGCAGTTATACAGGGGTCGGGGGCCAGTACTTC.

This clone showed up just a few times. The rearrangement links TRBV11-1 to TRBJ2-7; D possibly matches TRBD1 or TRBD2 (5 bases each). V lost 3 bases to trimming and J lost 0 bases, with 9 bases between them. The length of the CDR3 is 14 residues. Germline V gene sequence: CDR1 SGHAT, CDR2 FQDESV (reference sequence). In DNA, the CDR3 is TGTGCCAGCAGCTTTCGGGACCGCTCCTACGAGCAGTACTTC. Protein: CASSFRDRSYEQYF.

CDR3 in DNA: TGTGCCAGCAGCCGTTCCAACTACAAGACAGGGAGCACAGATACGCAGTATTTT. Translation gives CASSRSNYKTGSTDTQYF. The J gene is TRBJ2-3, the V gene TRBV11-2; 7 bases are shared with TRBD1. From germline, CDR1 is SGHAT and CDR2 FQNNGV. The CDR3 is 18 residues long. Losses at the gene ends were 5 bases for V and 0 bases for J; bases not matched to a gene: 14.

The J gene is TRBJ2-7, the V gene TRBV18; TRBD1 matches 9 bases. Germline values: CDR1 KGHSH, CDR2 LQKENI. The CDR3 contains 15 residues. With 3 bases clipped from V and 3 bases from J, the junction kept 6 bases outside the gene matches. CDR3 sequence reads: CASSPGQGTLYEQYF. CDR3 DNA sequence: TGTGCCAGCTCACCGGGACAGGGTACTCTCTACGAGCAGTACTTC.

The chain recombines TRBV2 with TRBJ1-2; D is perhaps TRBD1 (6 bases). The ends were cut back, 9 bases at V and 6 bases at J, with 17 bases in the middle. CDR1 and CDR2 from the germline V gene are SNHLY and FYNNEI. The CDR3 extends over 13 amino acids. The CDR3 loop is CARHRGGDDGYTF. The CDR3 DNA reads TGTGCCAGACATAGAGGGGGTGATGATGGCTACACCTTC.

This chain uses TRBV10-3 with TRBJ1-6, with D uncertain. In germline, CDR1 is ENHRY, CDR2 SYGVKD. This CDR3 contains 14 residues. V was pared by 2 bases and J by 10 bases, with 12 bases between. CDR3 DNA sequence: TGTGCCATCAGTGAGACTCTAACGGAATCACCCCTCCACTTT. This sequence encodes CAISETLTESPLHF.

About this clone itself: Sequence at one end of the junction differs from germline and may be a read error. J is TRBJ1-2 and V is TRBV7-3; possibly TRBD1 for D (5 bases). The germline V gene encodes CDR1 SGHTA and CDR2 FQGTGA. This CDR3 comprises 13 residues. In DNA, the CDR3 is TGTGCCAGCAGGCGGGACCGTGCCTATGGCTGCACCTTC. Residues: CASRRDRAYGCTF.

This clone appeared a single time. V is TRBV20-1 and J is TRBJ2-3; D gene ambiguous. Per germline, CDR1 DFQATT and CDR2 SNEGSKA (reference sequence). CDR3 length: 11 residues. The V and J ends lost 6 bases and 3 bases respectively, with 7 bases between them. CDR3 DNA: TGCAGTGCGGGTGGAACAGATACGCAGTATTTT. It translates to CSAGGTDTQYF.

This clone was detected once. The chain is built from TRBV6-5 and TRBJ1-1; no definite D call. The CDR3 is 12 residues long. In germline, CDR1 is MNHEY, CDR2 SVGAGI. Deletions cut 10 bases from V and 1 base from J, with 10 bases between. The CDR3 loop is CATRTTNTEAFF. CDR3 DNA sequence: TGTGCCACACGTACAACGAACACTGAAGCTTTCTTT.

This clone was observed once. V usage is TRBV7-7 and J usage is TRBJ2-3; D ambiguous. The V end was cut by 6 bases, the J end by 0 bases, with 7 bases between. Germline V lookup: CDR1 SSHAT, CDR2 FNYEAQ (reference sequence). This CDR3 is 13 amino acids long. This chain's CDR3 is CASSPISTDTQYF. CDR3 bases: TGTGCCAGCAGTCCGATTAGCACAGATACGCAGTATTTT. The complete variable domain, with remaining parts taken from reference TRBV7-7 and TRBJ2-3, reads GAGVSQSPRYKVTKRGQDVTLRCDPISSHATLYWYQQALGQGPEFLTYFNYEAQPDKSGLPSDRFSAERPEGSISTLTIQRTEQRDSAMYRCASSPISTDTQYFGPGTRLTVL.

The J gene is TRBJ2-5, the V gene TRBV15; D may be TRBD2 (6 bases). This CDR3 comprises 14 residues. Germline V CDR1 and CDR2: LNHNV, YYDKDF (reference sequence). V was cut by 1 base and J by 3 bases, with 9 bases left in between. CDR3 DNA: TGTGCCACCAGCAGAGTTGGAGGGGAAGAGACCCAGTACTTC. It is translated as CATSRVGGEETQYF.

This chain uses TRBV6-6 with TRBJ1-2, with 9 bases aligning to TRBD1. The germline gives CDR1 MNHNY, CDR2 SVGAGI (reference sequence). The CDR3 has 15 amino acids. V was pared by 6 bases and J by 1 base, with 6 bases of the junction left unmatched. The CDR3 sequence: CASRAGQGINYGYTF. The CDR3 region has the DNA TGTGCCAGCAGAGCGGGACAGGGTATTAACTATGGCTACACCTTC.

The V call is TRBV10-2, the J call TRBJ1-1; 9 bases agree with TRBD1. Germline CDR1 reads WSHSY; CDR2 reads SAAADI. With 6 bases clipped from V and 5 bases from J, the junction kept 7 bases outside the gene matches. This CDR3 region has 14 residues. DNA of the CDR3: TGCGCCAGCAGGACCGGGACAGGGAAAACTGAAGCTTTCTTT. Translation: CASRTGTGKTEAFF.